Only one count was recorded for the clone carrying this TCR beta chain. CDR1 WNHNN and CDR2 SYGVQD come from the germline V gene (reference sequence). The CDR3 length is 14 residues. Trimming removed 3 bases from V and 3 bases from J, with 11 bases in between. The authors' processing: Quantification of nucleated cells was approximated via reference gene primer amplification. Assay: immunoSEQ multiplex PCR; the TCRdb copy retains only in-frame clones and omits some. The DNA gave D and trimming, while V, J and clone size come from that table. The table includes approximately 530,000 clones, roughly 89% detected once. The data are from a study of blood T cell repertoires in COVID-19.

This sequence joins TRBV10-1 and TRBJ1-1; maybe TRBD1 (5 bases). The clonotype originates from a woman aged 50 to 65 with COVID-19, enrolled during active disease. The sequencing input was peripheral blood. The CDR3 coding sequence is TGCGCCAGCAGTGACCCCGGCAGGGACACTGAAGCTTTCTTT. It yields the protein CASSDPGRDTEAFF.